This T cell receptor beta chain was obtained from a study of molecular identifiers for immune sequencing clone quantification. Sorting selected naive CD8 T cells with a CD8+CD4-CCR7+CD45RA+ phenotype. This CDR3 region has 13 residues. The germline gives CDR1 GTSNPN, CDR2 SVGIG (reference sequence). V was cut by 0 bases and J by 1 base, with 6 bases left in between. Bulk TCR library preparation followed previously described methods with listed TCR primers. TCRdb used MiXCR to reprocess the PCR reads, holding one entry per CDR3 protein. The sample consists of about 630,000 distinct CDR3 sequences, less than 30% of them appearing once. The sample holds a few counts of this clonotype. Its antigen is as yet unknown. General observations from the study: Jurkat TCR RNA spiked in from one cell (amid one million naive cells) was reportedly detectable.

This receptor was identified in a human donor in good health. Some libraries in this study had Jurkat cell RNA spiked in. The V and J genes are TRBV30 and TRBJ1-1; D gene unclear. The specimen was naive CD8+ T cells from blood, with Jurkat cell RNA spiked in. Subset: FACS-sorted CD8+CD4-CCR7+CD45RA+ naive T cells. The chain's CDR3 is CAWSVMRNTEAFF. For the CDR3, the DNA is TGTGCCTGGAGTGTAATGAGGAACACTGAAGCTTTCTTT.